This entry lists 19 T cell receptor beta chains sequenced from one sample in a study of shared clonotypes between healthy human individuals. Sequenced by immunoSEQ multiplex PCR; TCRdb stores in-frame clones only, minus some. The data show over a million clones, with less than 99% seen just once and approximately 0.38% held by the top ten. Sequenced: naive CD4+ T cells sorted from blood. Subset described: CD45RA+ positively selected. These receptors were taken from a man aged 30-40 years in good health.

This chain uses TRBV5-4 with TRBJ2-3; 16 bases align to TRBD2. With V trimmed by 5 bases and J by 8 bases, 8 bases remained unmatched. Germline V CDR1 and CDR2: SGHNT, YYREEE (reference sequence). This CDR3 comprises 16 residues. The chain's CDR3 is CASSSGLAGGPGTQYF. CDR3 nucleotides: TGTGCCAGCAGTTCGGGACTAGCGGGAGGGCCTGGTACGCAGTATTTT.

CDR3 amino acids: CASSLPGSSYNEQFF. CDR3 coding DNA: TGTGCCAGCAGCCTTCCCGGGAGCTCCTACAATGAGCAGTTCTTC. The gene calls are TRBV11-2 and TRBJ2-1, with D perhaps matching TRBD2 (6 bases). The V gene's germline CDR1 is SGHAT and CDR2 FQNNGV. This CDR3 has 15 residues. V was pared by 5 bases and J by 0 bases, with 11 bases between.

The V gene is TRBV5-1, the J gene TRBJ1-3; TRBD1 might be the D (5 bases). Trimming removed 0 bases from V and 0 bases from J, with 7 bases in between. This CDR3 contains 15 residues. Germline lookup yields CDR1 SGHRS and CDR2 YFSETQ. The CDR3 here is CASSLGQLSGNTIYF. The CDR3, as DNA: TGCGCCAGCAGCTTGGGACAGCTCTCTGGAAACACCATATATTTT.

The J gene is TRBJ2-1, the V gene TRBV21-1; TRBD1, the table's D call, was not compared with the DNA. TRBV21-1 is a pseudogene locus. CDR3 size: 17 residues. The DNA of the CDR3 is TGTGCCAGCAGCAAAGTTGGGCCAGGGGAGCCCTACAATGAGCAGTTCTTC. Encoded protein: CASSKVGPGEPYNEQFF.

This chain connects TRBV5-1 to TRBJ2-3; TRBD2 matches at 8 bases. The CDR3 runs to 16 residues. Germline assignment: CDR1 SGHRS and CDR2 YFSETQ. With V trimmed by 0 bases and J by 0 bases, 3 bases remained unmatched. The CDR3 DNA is TGCGCCAGCAGCTTGGTACTAGCGGATAGCACAGATACGCAGTATTTT. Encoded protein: CASSLVLADSTDTQYF.

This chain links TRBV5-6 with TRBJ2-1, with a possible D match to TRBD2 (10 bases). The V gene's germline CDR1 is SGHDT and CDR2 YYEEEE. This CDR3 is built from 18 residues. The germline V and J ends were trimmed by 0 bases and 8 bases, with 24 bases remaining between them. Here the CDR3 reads CASSLDRGLAGDGHEQFF. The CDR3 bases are TGTGCCAGCAGCTTGGACAGGGGGCTAGCGGGAGATGGGCATGAGCAGTTCTTC.

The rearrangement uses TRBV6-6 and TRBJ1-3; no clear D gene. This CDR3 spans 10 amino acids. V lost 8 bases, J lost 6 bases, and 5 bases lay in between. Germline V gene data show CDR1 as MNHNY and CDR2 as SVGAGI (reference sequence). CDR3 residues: CASGENTIYF. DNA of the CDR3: TGTGCCAGCGGGGAAAACACCATATATTTT.

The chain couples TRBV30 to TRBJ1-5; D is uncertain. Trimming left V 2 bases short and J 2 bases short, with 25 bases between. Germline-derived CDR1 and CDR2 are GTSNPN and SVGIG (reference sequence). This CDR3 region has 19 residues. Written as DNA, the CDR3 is TGTGCCTGGAGTCACCTTGAGGGCAAGGTCGATGGGTGCAATCAGCCCCAGCATTTT. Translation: CAWSHLEGKVDGCNQPQHF.

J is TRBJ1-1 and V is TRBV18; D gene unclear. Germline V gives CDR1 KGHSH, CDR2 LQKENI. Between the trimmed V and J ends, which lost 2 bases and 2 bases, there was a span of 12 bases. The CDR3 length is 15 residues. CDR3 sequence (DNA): TGTGCCAGCTCACCAGGCCGACAAATTAACACTGAAGCTTTCTTT. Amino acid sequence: CASSPGRQINTEAFF.

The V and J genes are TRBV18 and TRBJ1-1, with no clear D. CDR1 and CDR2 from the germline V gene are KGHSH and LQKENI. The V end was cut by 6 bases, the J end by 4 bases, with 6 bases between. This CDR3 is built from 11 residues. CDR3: CASSFTTEAFF. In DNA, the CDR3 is TGTGCCAGCTCCTTCACCACTGAAGCTTTCTTT.

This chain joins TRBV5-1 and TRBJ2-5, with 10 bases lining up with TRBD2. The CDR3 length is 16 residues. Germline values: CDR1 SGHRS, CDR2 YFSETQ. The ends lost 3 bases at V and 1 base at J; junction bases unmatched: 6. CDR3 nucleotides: TGCGCCAGCAGCTCCCTTAGCGGGAGGTTCCAAGAGACCCAGTACTTC. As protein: CASSSLSGRFQETQYF. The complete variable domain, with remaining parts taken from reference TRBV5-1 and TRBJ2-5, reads KAGVTQTPRYLIKTRGQQVTLSCSPISGHRSVSWYQQTPGQGLQFLFEYFSETQRNKGNFPGRFSGRQFSNSRSEMNVSTLELGDSALYLCASSSLSGRFQETQYFGPGTRLLVL.

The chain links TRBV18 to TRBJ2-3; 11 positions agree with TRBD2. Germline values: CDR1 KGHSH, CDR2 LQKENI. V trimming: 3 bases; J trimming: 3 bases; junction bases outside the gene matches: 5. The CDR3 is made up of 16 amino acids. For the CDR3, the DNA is TGTGCCAGCTCACCGATAGCGGGAGGGACAACAGATACGCAGTATTTT. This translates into CASSPIAGGTTDTQYF.

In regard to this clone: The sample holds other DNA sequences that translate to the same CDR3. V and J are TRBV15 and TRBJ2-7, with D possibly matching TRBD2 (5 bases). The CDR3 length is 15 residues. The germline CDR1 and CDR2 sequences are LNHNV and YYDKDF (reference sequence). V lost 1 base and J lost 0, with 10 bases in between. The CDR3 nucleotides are TGTGCCACCAGCAGAGGGTTAGGGAGCTCCTACGAGCAGTACTTC. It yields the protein CATSRGLGSSYEQYF.

CDR3 sequence (DNA): TGTGCCAGCAGTGCGGGGGGACTAGCGCACCAAGAGACCCAGTACTTC. Protein product: CASSAGGLAHQETQYF. The rearrangement uses TRBV6-1 and TRBJ2-5, with 10 bases fitting TRBD2. Unmatched junction bases numbered 5, after V lost 4 bases and J lost 0 bases. CDR1 MNHNS and CDR2 SASEGT come from the germline V gene. CDR3 size: 16 residues.

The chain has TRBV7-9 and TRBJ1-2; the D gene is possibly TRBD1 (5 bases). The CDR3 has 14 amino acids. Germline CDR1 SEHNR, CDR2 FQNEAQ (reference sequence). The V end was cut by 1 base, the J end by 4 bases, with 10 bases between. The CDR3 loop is CASSLGDGLYGYTF. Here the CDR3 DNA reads TGTGCCAGCAGCTTAGGGGACGGCCTCTATGGCTACACCTTC.

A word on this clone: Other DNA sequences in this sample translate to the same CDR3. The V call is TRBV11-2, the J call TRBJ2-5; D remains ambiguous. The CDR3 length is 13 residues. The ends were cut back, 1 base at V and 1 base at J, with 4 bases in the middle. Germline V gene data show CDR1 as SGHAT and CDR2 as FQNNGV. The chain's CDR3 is CASSLGVQETQYF. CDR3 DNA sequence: TGTGCCAGCAGCTTAGGGGTCCAAGAGACCCAGTACTTC.

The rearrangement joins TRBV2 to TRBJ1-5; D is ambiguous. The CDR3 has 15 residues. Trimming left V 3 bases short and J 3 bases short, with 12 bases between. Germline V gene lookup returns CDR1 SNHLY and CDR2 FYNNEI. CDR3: CASSDSSLFNQPQHF. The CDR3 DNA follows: TGTGCCAGCAGTGATAGCAGTTTATTCAATCAGCCCCAGCATTTT.

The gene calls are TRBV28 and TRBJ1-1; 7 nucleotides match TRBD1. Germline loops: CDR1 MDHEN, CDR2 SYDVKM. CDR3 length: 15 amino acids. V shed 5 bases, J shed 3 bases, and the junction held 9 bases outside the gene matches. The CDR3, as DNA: TGTGCCAGCAGTACCCACAGGGGATTCCACACTGAAGCTTTCTTT. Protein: CASSTHRGFHTEAFF.

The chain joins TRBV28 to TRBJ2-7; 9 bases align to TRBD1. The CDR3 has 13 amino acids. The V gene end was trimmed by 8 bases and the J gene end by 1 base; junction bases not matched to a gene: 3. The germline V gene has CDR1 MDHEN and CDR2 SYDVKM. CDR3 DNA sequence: TGTGCCAGCGAGGGACAGGGTTCCTACGAGCAGTACTTC. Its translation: CASEGQGSYEQYF.